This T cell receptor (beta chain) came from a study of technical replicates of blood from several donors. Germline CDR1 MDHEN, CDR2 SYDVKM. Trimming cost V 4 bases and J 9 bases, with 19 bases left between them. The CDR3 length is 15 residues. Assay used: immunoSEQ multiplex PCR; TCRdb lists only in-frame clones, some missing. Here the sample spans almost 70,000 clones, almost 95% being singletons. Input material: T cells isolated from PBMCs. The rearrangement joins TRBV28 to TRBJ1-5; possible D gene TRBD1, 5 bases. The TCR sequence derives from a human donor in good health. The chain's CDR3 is CASSSGGAGIGPQHF. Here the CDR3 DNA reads TGTGCCAGCAGTTCCGGCGGGGCCGGAATAGGGCCCCAGCATTTT.